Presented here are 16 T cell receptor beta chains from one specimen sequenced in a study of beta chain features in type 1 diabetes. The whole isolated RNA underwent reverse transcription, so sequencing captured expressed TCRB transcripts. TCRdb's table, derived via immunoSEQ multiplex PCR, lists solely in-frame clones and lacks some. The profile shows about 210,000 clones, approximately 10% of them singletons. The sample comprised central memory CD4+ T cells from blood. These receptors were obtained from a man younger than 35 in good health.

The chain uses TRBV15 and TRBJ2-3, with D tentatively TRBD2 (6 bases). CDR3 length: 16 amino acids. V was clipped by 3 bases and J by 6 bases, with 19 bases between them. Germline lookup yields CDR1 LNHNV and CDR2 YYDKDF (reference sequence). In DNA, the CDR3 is TGTGCCACCAGCAGTCTCCGGGACTCCCTACCGGATACGCAGTATTTT. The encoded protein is CATSSLRDSLPDTQYF.

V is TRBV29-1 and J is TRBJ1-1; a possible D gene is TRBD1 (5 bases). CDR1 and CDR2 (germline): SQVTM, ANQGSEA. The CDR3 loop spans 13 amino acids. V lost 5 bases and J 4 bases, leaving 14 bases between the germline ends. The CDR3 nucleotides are TGCAGCGTTCGGGGAGGGGTAGGCACTGAAGCTTTCTTT. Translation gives CSVRGGVGTEAFF.

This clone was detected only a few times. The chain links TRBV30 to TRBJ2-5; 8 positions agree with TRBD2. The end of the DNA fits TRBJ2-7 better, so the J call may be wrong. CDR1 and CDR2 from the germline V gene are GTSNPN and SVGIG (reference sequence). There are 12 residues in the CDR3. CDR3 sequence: CAGCSGRGEQYF. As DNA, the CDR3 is TGTGCCGGTTGTTCCGGGAGGGGCGAGCAGTACTTC.

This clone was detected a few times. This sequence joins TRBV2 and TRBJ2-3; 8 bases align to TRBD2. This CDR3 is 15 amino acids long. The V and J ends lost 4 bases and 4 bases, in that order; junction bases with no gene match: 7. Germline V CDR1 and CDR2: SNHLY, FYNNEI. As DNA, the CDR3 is TGTGCCAGCAGTGGATTAGCGGGAACAGCAGATACGCAGTATTTT. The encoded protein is CASSGLAGTADTQYF.

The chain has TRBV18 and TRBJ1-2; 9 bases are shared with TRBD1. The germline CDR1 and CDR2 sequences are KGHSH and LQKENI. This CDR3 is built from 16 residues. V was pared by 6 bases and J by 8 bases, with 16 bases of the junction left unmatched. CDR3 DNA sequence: TGTGCCAGCTCCCTCGTACTGAAAACAGGGGGCGACGGCTACACCTTC. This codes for CASSLVLKTGGDGYTF.

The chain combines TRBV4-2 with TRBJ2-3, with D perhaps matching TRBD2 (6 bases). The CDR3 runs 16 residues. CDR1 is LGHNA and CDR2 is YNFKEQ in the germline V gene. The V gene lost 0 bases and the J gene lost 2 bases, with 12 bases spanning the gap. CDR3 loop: CASSQEYSGNTDTQYF. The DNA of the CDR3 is TGTGCCAGCAGCCAAGAATATAGCGGAAACACAGATACGCAGTATTTT.

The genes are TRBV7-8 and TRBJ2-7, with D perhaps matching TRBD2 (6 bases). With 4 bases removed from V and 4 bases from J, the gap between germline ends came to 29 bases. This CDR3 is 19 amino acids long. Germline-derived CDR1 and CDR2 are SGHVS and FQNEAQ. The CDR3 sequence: CASSSNLPSDSGTEYEQYF. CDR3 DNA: TGTGCCAGCAGCTCAAACCTACCCTCTGATAGCGGCACCGAATACGAGCAGTACTTC.

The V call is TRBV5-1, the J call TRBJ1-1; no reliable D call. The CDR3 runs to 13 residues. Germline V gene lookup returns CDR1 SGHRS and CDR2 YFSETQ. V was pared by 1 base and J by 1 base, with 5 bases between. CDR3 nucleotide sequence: TGCGCCAGCAGCTTGATAGAGAACACTGAAGCTTTCTTT. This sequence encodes CASSLIENTEAFF. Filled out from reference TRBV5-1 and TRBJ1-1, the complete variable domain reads KAGVTQTPRYLIKTRGQQVTLSCSPISGHRSVSWYQQTPGQGLQFLFEYFSETQRNKGNFPGRFSGRQFSNSRSEMNVSTLELGDSALYLCASSLIENTEAFFGQGTRLTVV.

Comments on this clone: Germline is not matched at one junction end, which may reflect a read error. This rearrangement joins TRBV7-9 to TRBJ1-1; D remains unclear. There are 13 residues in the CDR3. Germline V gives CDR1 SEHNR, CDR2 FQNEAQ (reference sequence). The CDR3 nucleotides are TGTTCCAGCAGCTTAGCGCTTTCCACTGAAGCTTTCTTT. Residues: CSSSLALSTEAFF. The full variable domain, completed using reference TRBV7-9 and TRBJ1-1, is DTGVSQNPRHKITKRGQNVTFRCDPISEHNRLYWYRQTLGQGPEFLTYFQNEAQLEKSRLLSDRFSAERPKGSFSTLEIQRTEQGDSAMYLCSSSLALSTEAFFGQGTRLTVV.

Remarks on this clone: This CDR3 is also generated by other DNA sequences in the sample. Written as DNA, the CDR3 is TGTGCCAGCAACGAGGGTAAAGGTCAGGGGGCCCACGAGCAGTACTTC. Its protein product is CASNEGKGQGAHEQYF. The chain links TRBV9 to TRBJ2-7; 8 nucleotides line up with TRBD1. Losses at the gene ends were 6 bases for V and 5 bases for J; bases not matched to a gene: 16. Germline V gene sequence: CDR1 SGDLS, CDR2 YYNGEE. This CDR3 contains 16 residues.

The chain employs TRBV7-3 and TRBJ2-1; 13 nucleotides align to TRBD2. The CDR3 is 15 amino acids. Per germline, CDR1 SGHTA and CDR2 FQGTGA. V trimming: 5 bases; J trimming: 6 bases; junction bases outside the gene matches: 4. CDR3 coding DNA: TGTGCCAGCAGCGTACTAGCGGGAGGGATCAATGAGCAGTTCTTC. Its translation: CASSVLAGGINEQFF.

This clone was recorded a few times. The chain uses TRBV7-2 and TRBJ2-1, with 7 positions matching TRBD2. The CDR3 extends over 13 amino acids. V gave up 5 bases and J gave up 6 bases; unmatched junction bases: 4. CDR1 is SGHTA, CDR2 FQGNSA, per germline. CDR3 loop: CASSRGLLNEQFF. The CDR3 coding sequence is TGTGCCAGCAGCCGGGGACTACTCAATGAGCAGTTCTTC.

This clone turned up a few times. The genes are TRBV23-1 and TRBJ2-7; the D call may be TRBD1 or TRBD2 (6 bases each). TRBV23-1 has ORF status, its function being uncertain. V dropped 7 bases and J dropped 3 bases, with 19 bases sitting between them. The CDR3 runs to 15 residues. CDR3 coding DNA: TGCGCCAGCAAACCAATAGGGGGGCTTCTCTACGAGCAGTACTTC. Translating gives CASKPIGGLLYEQYF.

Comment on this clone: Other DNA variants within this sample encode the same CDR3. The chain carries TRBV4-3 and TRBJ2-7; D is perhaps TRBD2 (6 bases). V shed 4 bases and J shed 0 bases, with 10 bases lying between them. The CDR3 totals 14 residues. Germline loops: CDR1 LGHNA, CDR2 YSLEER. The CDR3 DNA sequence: TGCGCCAGCAGCCGGGGACTCCGCTCCTACGAGCAGTACTTC. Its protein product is CASSRGLRSYEQYF.

CDR3 sequence reads: CSASATEQYF. The CDR3 coding sequence is TGCAGTGCCTCCGCTACGGAGCAGTACTTC. The gene calls are TRBV20-1 and TRBJ2-7, with D uncertain. The ends were cut back, 6 bases at V and 7 bases at J, with 10 bases in the middle. Looked up from germline, CDR1 is DFQATT and CDR2 is SNEGSKA (reference sequence). The CDR3 runs to 10 residues.

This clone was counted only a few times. The DNA of the CDR3 is TGTGCCAGCAGTGAATCCTCATCCGGGACAACCGAAAAACTGTTTTTT. This translates into CASSESSSGTTEKLFF. The V call is TRBV25-1, the J call TRBJ1-4, with a tentative D call TRBD1 (6 bases). Germline CDR1 MGHDK, CDR2 SYGVNS. The CDR3 loop spans 16 amino acids. V gave up 1 base and J gave up 8 bases, with 17 bases separating them.